The present T cell receptor (beta chain) was sequenced within a study of blood T cell repertoires in COVID-19. Germline loops: CDR1 MNHEY, CDR2 SVGAGI. CDR3 length: 15 amino acids. With V trimmed by 6 bases and J by 7 bases, 6 bases remained unmatched. A Seattle source enrolled patients during active infection and followed them longitudinally. Original data processing: Amplification with reference gene primers provided the estimates of nucleated cell counts. TCRdb's table, derived via immunoSEQ multiplex PCR, lists solely in-frame clones and lacks some. V and J calls and clone size are copied from that table; D and trimming were computed from the DNA. The repertoire holds about 12,000 clones, with approximately 72% as singletons.

What was sequenced was peripheral blood. The receptor's source is a man in his sixties with COVID-19, enrolled during active disease. This rearrangement joins TRBV6-5 to TRBJ1-6; 10 nucleotides align to TRBD1. Here the CDR3 reads CASSWGTGENSPLHF. CDR3 nucleotide sequence: TGTGCCAGCAGCTGGGGGACAGGGGAAAATTCACCCCTCCACTTT.